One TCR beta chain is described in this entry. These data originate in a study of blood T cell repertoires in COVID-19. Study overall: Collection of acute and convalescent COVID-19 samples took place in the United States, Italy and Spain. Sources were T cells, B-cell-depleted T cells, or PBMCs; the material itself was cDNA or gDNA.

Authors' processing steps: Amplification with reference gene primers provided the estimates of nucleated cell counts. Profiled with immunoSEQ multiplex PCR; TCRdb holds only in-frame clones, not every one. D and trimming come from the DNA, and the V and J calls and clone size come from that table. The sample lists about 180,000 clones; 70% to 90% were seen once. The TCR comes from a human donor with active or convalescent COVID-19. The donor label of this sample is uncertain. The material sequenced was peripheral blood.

CDR3 region: CASSQARAGESTNEKLFF. In DNA, the CDR3 is TGTGCCAGCAGCCAAGCTAGGGCAGGGGAGTCAACTAATGAAAAACTGTTTTTT. J is TRBJ1-4 and V is TRBV4-2, with D tentatively TRBD1 (6 bases). The CDR3 length is 18 residues. The germline V gene encodes CDR1 LGHNA and CDR2 YNFKEQ. Deletions cut 1 base from V and 0 bases from J, with 15 bases between.